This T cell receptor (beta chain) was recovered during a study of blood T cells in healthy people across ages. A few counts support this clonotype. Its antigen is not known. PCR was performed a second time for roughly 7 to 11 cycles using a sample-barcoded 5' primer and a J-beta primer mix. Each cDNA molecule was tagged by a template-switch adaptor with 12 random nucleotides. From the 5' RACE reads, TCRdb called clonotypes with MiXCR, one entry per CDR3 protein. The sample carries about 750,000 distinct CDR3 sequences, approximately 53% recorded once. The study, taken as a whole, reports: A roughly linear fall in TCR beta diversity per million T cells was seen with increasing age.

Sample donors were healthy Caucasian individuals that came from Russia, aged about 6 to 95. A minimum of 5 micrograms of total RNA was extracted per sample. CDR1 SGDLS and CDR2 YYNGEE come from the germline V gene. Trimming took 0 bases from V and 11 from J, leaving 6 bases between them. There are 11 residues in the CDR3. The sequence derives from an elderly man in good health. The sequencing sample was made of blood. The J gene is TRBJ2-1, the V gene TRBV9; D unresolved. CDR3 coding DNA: TGTGCCAGCAGCGTAGGGGTCAAGCAGTTCTTC. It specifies CASSVGVKQFF.